This T cell receptor beta chain comes out of a study of blood T cell repertoires in COVID-19. On the study more broadly: The origin of the acute and convalescent COVID-19 samples was the United States, Italy and Spain. T cells, B-cell-depleted T cells, or PBMCs provided the cDNA or gDNA that served as material.

Looked up from germline, CDR1 is KGHDR and CDR2 is SFDVKD. J was trimmed by 3 bases and V by 1 base; bases with no gene match: 2. This CDR3 comprises 16 residues. As originally analysed: From reference gene primer amplification, estimates of nucleated cell counts were derived. Some clones are missing from TCRdb's copy, which holds only in-frame ones; the method was immunoSEQ multiplex PCR. The V and J calls and the clone size are those of that table, but D and trimming were determined from the DNA. In the table there are about 25,000 clones, about 94% of which are singletons. This rearrangement joins TRBV24-1 to TRBJ2-2, with TRBD1 identical over 9 bases. The receptor was derived from a human donor with active COVID-19. The donor label of this sample is uncertain. The specimen sequenced was peripheral blood. CDR3 sequence: CATSDFTGGDTGELFF. For the CDR3, the DNA is TGTGCCACCAGTGATTTTACAGGGGGCGACACCGGGGAGCTGTTTTTT.